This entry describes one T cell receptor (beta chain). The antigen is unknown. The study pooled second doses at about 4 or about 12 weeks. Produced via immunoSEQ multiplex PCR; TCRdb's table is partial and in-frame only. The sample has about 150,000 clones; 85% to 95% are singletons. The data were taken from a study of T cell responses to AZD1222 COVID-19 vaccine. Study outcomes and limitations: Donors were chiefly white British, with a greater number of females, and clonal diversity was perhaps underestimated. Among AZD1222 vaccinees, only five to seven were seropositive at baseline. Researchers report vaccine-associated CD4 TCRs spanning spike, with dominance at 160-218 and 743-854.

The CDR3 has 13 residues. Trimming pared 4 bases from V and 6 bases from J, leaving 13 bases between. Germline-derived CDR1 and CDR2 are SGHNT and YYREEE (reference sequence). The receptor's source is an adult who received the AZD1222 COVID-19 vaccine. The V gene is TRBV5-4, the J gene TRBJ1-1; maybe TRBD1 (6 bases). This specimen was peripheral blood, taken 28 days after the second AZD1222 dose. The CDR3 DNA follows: TGTGCCAGCAGCCCAGGGGTTAGGCCTGAAGCTTTCTTT. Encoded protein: CASSPGVRPEAFF.